Below, 27 T cell receptor beta chains from the same sample are listed, as sequenced in a study of shared clonotypes between healthy human individuals. TCRdb's copy holds only in-frame clones and misses some; the assay was immunoSEQ multiplex PCR. The table has 780,000 or so clones, approximately 72% seen once. Sample: memory CD4+ T cells sorted from blood. Stated subset: CD45RA-negative fraction. These receptors originate from a woman in her twenties or thirties in good health.

This chain uses TRBV11-2 with TRBJ1-5; D is unresolved. The CDR3 runs to 13 residues. The V gene lost 0 bases and the J gene lost 9 bases, with 9 bases spanning the gap. Germline V gene lookup returns CDR1 SGHAT and CDR2 FQNNGV. The DNA of the CDR3 is TGTGCCAGCAGCTTAGATCTGCGACGGCCCCAGCATTTT. This codes for CASSLDLRRPQHF.

This clone showed up just a few times. The chain employs TRBV5-4 and TRBJ2-1, with D possibly being TRBD1 or TRBD2 (6 bases each). Germline-derived CDR1 and CDR2 are SGHNT and YYREEE (reference sequence). CDR3 length equals 13 residues. The germline V and J ends were trimmed by 3 bases and 5 bases, with 9 bases remaining between them. The DNA for the CDR3 is TGTGCCAGCAGCTACAGGGAGGACAATGAGCAGTTCTTC. Protein sequence: CASSYREDNEQFF.

This clone was detected only a few times. The rearrangement joins TRBV2 to TRBJ2-1, with D uncertain. Germline lookup yields CDR1 SNHLY and CDR2 FYNNEI. This CDR3 is 14 amino acids long. Trimming removed 2 bases at V and 10 bases at J, with 15 bases between. In DNA form, the CDR3 reads TGTGCCAGCAGTGAAATGGTCGGAGCAGGAGAGCAGTTCTTC. This translates into CASSEMVGAGEQFF.

This chain uses TRBV7-9 with TRBJ2-3; the match to TRBD2 covers 12 bases. This CDR3 spans 15 amino acids. V trimming: 3 bases; J trimming: 6 bases; junction bases outside the gene matches: 4. The germline gives CDR1 SEHNR, CDR2 FQNEAQ (reference sequence). CDR3 sequence: CASSFPSGRADTQYF. The CDR3 DNA reads TGTGCCAGCAGCTTCCCTAGCGGGAGGGCTGATACGCAGTATTTT.

This chain links TRBV10-1 with TRBJ2-2, with no clear D. The V and J ends lost 2 bases and 6 bases respectively, with 4 bases between them. Germline CDR1 and CDR2: WNHNN and SYGVQD (reference sequence). The CDR3 totals 12 residues. CDR3 nucleotide sequence: TGCGCCAGCAGTGAGGGGGCCGGGGAGCTGTTTTTT. Protein sequence: CASSEGAGELFF.

As regards this clone: Within the sample, other DNA sequences also encode this same CDR3. The V and J genes are TRBV5-1 and TRBJ1-5, with no clear D. V was cut by 0 bases and J by 1 base, with 5 bases left in between. Germline assignment: CDR1 SGHRS and CDR2 YFSETQ. The length of the CDR3 is 14 residues. The CDR3, as DNA: TGCGCCAGCAGCTTGGAAGGAAGCAATCAGCCCCAGCATTTT. Translated, it gives CASSLEGSNQPQHF.

This clone has at least ten counts. The chain couples TRBV27 to TRBJ1-2, with D unclear. The ends were cut back, 7 bases at V and 2 bases at J, with 17 bases in the middle. The germline V gene encodes CDR1 MNHEY and CDR2 SMNVEV (reference sequence). This CDR3 has 15 amino acids. The CDR3 DNA is TGTGCCAGCAAAAAAACGCGTGATATGAACTATGGCTACACCTTC. Amino acids: CASKKTRDMNYGYTF.

The gene calls are TRBV19 and TRBJ2-2; 8 bases line up with TRBD1. V gave up 10 bases and J gave up 0 bases; unmatched junction bases: 16. Per the germline V gene, CDR1 is LNHDA and CDR2 is SQIVND (reference sequence). This CDR3 contains 18 residues. The CDR3 spells CATPTGQGALSNTGELFF. The CDR3 region has the DNA TGTGCCACACCTACGGGGCAGGGGGCCCTTTCGAACACCGGGGAGCTGTTTTTT.

The chain uses TRBV11-2 and TRBJ2-1; TRBD2 aligns across 14 bases. The CDR3 is 18 residues long. V was pared by 3 bases and J by 8 bases, with 12 bases of the junction left unmatched. Germline CDR1 is SGHAT and CDR2 is FQNNGV. The CDR3 sequence: CASSFPLSGLAGVHEQFF. For the CDR3, the DNA is TGTGCCAGCAGCTTCCCCCTGTCGGGACTAGCGGGAGTCCATGAGCAGTTCTTC. Drawing the rest from reference TRBV11-2 and TRBJ2-1, the complete variable domain is EAGVAQSPRYKIIEKRQSVAFWCNPISGHATLYWYQQILGQGPKLLIQFQNNGVVDDSQLPKDRFSAERLKGVDSTLKIQPAKLEDSAVYLCASSFPLSGLAGVHEQFFGPGTRLTVL.

The J gene is TRBJ1-2, the V gene TRBV5-6, with TRBD1 matching over 8 bases. Germline V gene data show CDR1 as SGHDT and CDR2 as YYEEEE. The V and J ends lost 2 bases and 2 bases, in that order; junction bases with no gene match: 8. The CDR3 has 16 residues. The CDR3 sequence is CASSLRSGGANYGYTF. As DNA, the CDR3 is TGTGCCAGCAGCTTAAGATCAGGGGGCGCGAACTATGGCTACACCTTC. Supplemented by reference TRBV5-6 and TRBJ1-2, the full variable domain reads DAGVTQSPTHLIKTRGQQVTLRCSPKSGHDTVSWYQQALGQGPQFIFQYYEEEERQRGNFPDRFSGHQFPNYSSELNVNALLLGDSALYLCASSLRSGGANYGYTFGSGTRLTVV.

V gene TRBV5-1 combines with J gene TRBJ2-1, with 10 bases lining up with TRBD1. V lost 4 bases to trimming and J lost 3 bases; unmatched junction nucleotides: 4. Germline lookup yields CDR1 SGHRS and CDR2 YFSETQ. The CDR3 sequence is 15 residues long. CDR3 region: CASSPGTGVYNEQFF. The CDR3 coding sequence is TGCGCCAGCAGCCCCGGGACAGGGGTCTACAATGAGCAGTTCTTC.

The V call is TRBV4-1, the J call TRBJ2-3, with D perhaps matching TRBD1 (5 bases). The V gene lost 1 base and the J gene lost 5 bases, with 13 bases spanning the gap. Germline CDR1 reads MGHRA; CDR2 reads YSYEKL. This CDR3 is built from 15 residues. The CDR3 DNA is TGCGCCAGCAGCCAAGCCGGACAAGCGAAAGATACGCAGTATTTT. Its translation is CASSQAGQAKDTQYF.

This clone was detected once. This chain links TRBV7-3 with TRBJ2-2; D is ambiguous. The CDR3 runs 16 residues. The V and J ends lost 5 bases and 5 bases respectively, with 18 bases between them. From germline, CDR1 is SGHTA and CDR2 FQGTGA. This CDR3 is CASSPRPGDQTGELFF. The CDR3 nucleotides are TGTGCCAGCAGCCCCCGTCCCGGAGATCAGACCGGGGAGCTGTTTTTT. Filled out from reference TRBV7-3 and TRBJ2-2, the complete variable domain reads GAGVSQTPSNKVTEKGKYVELRCDPISGHTALYWYRQSLGQGPEFLIYFQGTGAADDSGLPNDRFFAVRPEGSVSTLKIQRTERGDSAVYLCASSPRPGDQTGELFFGEGSRLTVL.

This chain links TRBV28 with TRBJ2-1, with D hard to call. Trimming stripped 3 bases from V and 6 bases from J, with 15 bases between. The CDR3 sequence is 15 residues long. Germline V lookup: CDR1 MDHEN, CDR2 SYDVKM. Here the CDR3 reads CASSFPGKRLNEQFF. DNA for the CDR3: TGTGCCAGCAGTTTTCCAGGCAAAAGGCTCAATGAGCAGTTCTTC.

V gene TRBV18 combines with J gene TRBJ1-2, with 9 nucleotides matching TRBD1. The CDR3 covers 15 residues. J lost 8 bases, V lost 5 bases, and 12 bases had no gene match. CDR1 KGHSH and CDR2 LQKENI come from the germline V gene. The CDR3 loop is CASSSGQGFNRGYTF. The CDR3 region has the DNA TGTGCCAGCTCATCGGGACAGGGATTTAATCGGGGCTACACCTTC.

This clone came up many times. The V and J genes are TRBV7-9 and TRBJ2-3, with D hard to call. Trimming removed 4 bases at V and 3 bases at J, with 5 bases between. Germline CDR1 and CDR2: SEHNR and FQNEAQ (reference sequence). This CDR3 contains 12 residues. This CDR3 is CASSSGTDTQYF. The CDR3 DNA reads TGTGCCAGCAGCTCCGGGACAGATACGCAGTATTTT.

This sequence joins TRBV7-9 and TRBJ1-3; TRBD1 is a possible D gene (6 bases). Germline CDR1 SEHNR, CDR2 FQNEAQ (reference sequence). This CDR3 has 14 residues. Trimming took 3 bases from V and 2 from J, leaving 8 bases between them. The CDR3 DNA reads TGTGCCAGCAGCTTCGGGGGCACTGGAAACACCATATATTTT. This codes for CASSFGGTGNTIYF.

Ten or more counts support this clone. The junction shows a germline mismatch at one end, possibly a read error. CDR3 nucleotide sequence: TGCGCCAGCAGCGAAGACCCCGGGACTAGCGAACTCAATGAGCAGTTCTTC. Translation: CASSEDPGTSELNEQFF. The V call is TRBV4-1, the J call TRBJ2-1, with 10 positions matching TRBD2. The CDR3 spans 17 residues. Per germline, CDR1 MGHRA and CDR2 YSYEKL.

This clone showed up just a few times. Other DNA variants within this sample encode the same CDR3. This rearrangement joins TRBV2 to TRBJ2-1; 7 bases agree with TRBD1. The CDR3 runs 13 residues. Trimming removed 4 bases from V and 5 bases from J; junction bases left unmatched: 2. Germline loops: CDR1 SNHLY, CDR2 FYNNEI. The CDR3 reads CASSGQGDNEQFF. CDR3 in DNA: TGTGCCAGCAGTGGGCAGGGGGACAATGAGCAGTTCTTC.

This chain uses TRBV11-3 with TRBJ1-3, with D hard to call. CDR3 size: 15 residues. Germline values: CDR1 SGHNT, CDR2 YENEEA. Trimming left V 4 bases short and J 9 bases short, with 19 bases between. For the CDR3, the DNA is TGTGCCAGCAGCTCGCTTGACGCTGGCAGAGGCACCATATATTTT. It codes for CASSSLDAGRGTIYF.

This clone occurred a few times. The gene calls are TRBV5-1 and TRBJ2-3; TRBD2 agrees at 11 bases. CDR1 and CDR2 (germline): SGHRS, YFSETQ. The CDR3 extends over 14 amino acids. V shed 1 base and J 6 bases; nucleotides not matched to a gene: 1. CDR3 sequence reads: CASSLTSGSDTQYF. The CDR3 coding sequence is TGCGCCAGCAGCTTGACTAGCGGGAGCGATACGCAGTATTTT.

This chain uses TRBV28 with TRBJ2-4; D is tentatively TRBD1 or TRBD2 (6 bases each). Trimming took 8 bases from V and 9 from J, leaving 23 bases between them. Germline CDR1 and CDR2: MDHEN and SYDVKM. This CDR3 is built from 15 residues. The CDR3 DNA is TGTGCCAGCTTCCCACCGACAGGAGGGATTGGCATTCAGTACTTC. Its translation is CASFPPTGGIGIQYF.

V and J are TRBV27 and TRBJ2-7; unclear D gene. Deletions cut 8 bases from V and 7 bases from J, with 24 bases between. The germline V gene encodes CDR1 MNHEY and CDR2 SMNVEV (reference sequence). The CDR3 spans 15 residues. Here the CDR3 reads CASALSLGHRTEQYF. In DNA form, the CDR3 reads TGTGCCAGCGCTCTGTCCTTAGGTCATCGTACGGAGCAGTACTTC.

Here the CDR3 DNA reads TGTGCCAGCAGCCAGTCCCGTTTAGGGGGGAGGGGAGAGTACAATGAGCAGTTCTTC. The encoded protein is CASSQSRLGGRGEYNEQFF. The chain carries TRBV4-2 and TRBJ2-1, with D possibly matching TRBD2 (7 bases). Germline V gene data show CDR1 as LGHNA and CDR2 as YNFKEQ. V lost 3 bases and J lost 4, with 25 bases in between. The CDR3 is 19 residues long.

This clone was seen more than once but under ten times. The chain combines TRBV6-1 with TRBJ2-3; 7 positions agree with TRBD2. Germline V gives CDR1 MNHNS, CDR2 SASEGT. The CDR3 consists of 12 residues. Trimming cost V 11 bases and J 4 bases; bases outside gene matches: 6. The CDR3 loop reads CAGREEADTQYF. The CDR3 DNA sequence: TGTGCCGGTCGGGAGGAGGCAGATACGCAGTATTTT.

The chain couples TRBV9 to TRBJ2-2; 8 bases are shared with TRBD2. This CDR3 is built from 17 residues. Germline values: CDR1 SGDLS, CDR2 YYNGEE. Trimming removed 6 bases from V and 0 bases from J; junction bases left unmatched: 10. The CDR3 loop reads CASTSTGGRTNTGELFF. The CDR3 bases are TGTGCCAGCACCTCGACGGGGGGGCGAACGAACACCGGGGAGCTGTTTTTT. The variable domain in full, completed from reference TRBV9 and TRBJ2-2, reads DSGVTQTPKHLITATGQRVTLRCSPRSGDLSVYWYQQSLDQGLQFLIQYYNGEERAKGNILERFSAQQFPDLHSELNLSSLELGDSALYFCASTSTGGRTNTGELFFGEGSRLTVL.

This rearrangement joins TRBV27 to TRBJ2-5; 14 positions match TRBD2. The trim removed 3 bases at V and 4 bases at J, leaving 4 bases unmatched. Germline loops: CDR1 MNHEY, CDR2 SMNVEV (reference sequence). This CDR3 has 16 amino acids. This CDR3 reads CASSLVGLAGGETQYF. The CDR3 DNA sequence: TGTGCCAGCAGTTTGGTTGGACTAGCGGGAGGAGAGACCCAGTACTTC.